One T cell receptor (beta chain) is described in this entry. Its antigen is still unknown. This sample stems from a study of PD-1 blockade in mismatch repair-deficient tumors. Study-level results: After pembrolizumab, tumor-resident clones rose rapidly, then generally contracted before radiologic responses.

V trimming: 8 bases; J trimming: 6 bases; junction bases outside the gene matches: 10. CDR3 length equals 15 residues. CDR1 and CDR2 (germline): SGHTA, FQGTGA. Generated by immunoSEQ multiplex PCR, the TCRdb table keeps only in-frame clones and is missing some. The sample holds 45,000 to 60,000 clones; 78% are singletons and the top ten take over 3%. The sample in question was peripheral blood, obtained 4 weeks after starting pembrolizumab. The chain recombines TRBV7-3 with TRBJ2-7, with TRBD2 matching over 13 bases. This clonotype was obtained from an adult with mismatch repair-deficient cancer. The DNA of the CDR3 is TGTGCCAGCTCCATTCGGGGACTAGCGGGGAGCGAGCAGTACTTC. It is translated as CASSIRGLAGSEQYF.